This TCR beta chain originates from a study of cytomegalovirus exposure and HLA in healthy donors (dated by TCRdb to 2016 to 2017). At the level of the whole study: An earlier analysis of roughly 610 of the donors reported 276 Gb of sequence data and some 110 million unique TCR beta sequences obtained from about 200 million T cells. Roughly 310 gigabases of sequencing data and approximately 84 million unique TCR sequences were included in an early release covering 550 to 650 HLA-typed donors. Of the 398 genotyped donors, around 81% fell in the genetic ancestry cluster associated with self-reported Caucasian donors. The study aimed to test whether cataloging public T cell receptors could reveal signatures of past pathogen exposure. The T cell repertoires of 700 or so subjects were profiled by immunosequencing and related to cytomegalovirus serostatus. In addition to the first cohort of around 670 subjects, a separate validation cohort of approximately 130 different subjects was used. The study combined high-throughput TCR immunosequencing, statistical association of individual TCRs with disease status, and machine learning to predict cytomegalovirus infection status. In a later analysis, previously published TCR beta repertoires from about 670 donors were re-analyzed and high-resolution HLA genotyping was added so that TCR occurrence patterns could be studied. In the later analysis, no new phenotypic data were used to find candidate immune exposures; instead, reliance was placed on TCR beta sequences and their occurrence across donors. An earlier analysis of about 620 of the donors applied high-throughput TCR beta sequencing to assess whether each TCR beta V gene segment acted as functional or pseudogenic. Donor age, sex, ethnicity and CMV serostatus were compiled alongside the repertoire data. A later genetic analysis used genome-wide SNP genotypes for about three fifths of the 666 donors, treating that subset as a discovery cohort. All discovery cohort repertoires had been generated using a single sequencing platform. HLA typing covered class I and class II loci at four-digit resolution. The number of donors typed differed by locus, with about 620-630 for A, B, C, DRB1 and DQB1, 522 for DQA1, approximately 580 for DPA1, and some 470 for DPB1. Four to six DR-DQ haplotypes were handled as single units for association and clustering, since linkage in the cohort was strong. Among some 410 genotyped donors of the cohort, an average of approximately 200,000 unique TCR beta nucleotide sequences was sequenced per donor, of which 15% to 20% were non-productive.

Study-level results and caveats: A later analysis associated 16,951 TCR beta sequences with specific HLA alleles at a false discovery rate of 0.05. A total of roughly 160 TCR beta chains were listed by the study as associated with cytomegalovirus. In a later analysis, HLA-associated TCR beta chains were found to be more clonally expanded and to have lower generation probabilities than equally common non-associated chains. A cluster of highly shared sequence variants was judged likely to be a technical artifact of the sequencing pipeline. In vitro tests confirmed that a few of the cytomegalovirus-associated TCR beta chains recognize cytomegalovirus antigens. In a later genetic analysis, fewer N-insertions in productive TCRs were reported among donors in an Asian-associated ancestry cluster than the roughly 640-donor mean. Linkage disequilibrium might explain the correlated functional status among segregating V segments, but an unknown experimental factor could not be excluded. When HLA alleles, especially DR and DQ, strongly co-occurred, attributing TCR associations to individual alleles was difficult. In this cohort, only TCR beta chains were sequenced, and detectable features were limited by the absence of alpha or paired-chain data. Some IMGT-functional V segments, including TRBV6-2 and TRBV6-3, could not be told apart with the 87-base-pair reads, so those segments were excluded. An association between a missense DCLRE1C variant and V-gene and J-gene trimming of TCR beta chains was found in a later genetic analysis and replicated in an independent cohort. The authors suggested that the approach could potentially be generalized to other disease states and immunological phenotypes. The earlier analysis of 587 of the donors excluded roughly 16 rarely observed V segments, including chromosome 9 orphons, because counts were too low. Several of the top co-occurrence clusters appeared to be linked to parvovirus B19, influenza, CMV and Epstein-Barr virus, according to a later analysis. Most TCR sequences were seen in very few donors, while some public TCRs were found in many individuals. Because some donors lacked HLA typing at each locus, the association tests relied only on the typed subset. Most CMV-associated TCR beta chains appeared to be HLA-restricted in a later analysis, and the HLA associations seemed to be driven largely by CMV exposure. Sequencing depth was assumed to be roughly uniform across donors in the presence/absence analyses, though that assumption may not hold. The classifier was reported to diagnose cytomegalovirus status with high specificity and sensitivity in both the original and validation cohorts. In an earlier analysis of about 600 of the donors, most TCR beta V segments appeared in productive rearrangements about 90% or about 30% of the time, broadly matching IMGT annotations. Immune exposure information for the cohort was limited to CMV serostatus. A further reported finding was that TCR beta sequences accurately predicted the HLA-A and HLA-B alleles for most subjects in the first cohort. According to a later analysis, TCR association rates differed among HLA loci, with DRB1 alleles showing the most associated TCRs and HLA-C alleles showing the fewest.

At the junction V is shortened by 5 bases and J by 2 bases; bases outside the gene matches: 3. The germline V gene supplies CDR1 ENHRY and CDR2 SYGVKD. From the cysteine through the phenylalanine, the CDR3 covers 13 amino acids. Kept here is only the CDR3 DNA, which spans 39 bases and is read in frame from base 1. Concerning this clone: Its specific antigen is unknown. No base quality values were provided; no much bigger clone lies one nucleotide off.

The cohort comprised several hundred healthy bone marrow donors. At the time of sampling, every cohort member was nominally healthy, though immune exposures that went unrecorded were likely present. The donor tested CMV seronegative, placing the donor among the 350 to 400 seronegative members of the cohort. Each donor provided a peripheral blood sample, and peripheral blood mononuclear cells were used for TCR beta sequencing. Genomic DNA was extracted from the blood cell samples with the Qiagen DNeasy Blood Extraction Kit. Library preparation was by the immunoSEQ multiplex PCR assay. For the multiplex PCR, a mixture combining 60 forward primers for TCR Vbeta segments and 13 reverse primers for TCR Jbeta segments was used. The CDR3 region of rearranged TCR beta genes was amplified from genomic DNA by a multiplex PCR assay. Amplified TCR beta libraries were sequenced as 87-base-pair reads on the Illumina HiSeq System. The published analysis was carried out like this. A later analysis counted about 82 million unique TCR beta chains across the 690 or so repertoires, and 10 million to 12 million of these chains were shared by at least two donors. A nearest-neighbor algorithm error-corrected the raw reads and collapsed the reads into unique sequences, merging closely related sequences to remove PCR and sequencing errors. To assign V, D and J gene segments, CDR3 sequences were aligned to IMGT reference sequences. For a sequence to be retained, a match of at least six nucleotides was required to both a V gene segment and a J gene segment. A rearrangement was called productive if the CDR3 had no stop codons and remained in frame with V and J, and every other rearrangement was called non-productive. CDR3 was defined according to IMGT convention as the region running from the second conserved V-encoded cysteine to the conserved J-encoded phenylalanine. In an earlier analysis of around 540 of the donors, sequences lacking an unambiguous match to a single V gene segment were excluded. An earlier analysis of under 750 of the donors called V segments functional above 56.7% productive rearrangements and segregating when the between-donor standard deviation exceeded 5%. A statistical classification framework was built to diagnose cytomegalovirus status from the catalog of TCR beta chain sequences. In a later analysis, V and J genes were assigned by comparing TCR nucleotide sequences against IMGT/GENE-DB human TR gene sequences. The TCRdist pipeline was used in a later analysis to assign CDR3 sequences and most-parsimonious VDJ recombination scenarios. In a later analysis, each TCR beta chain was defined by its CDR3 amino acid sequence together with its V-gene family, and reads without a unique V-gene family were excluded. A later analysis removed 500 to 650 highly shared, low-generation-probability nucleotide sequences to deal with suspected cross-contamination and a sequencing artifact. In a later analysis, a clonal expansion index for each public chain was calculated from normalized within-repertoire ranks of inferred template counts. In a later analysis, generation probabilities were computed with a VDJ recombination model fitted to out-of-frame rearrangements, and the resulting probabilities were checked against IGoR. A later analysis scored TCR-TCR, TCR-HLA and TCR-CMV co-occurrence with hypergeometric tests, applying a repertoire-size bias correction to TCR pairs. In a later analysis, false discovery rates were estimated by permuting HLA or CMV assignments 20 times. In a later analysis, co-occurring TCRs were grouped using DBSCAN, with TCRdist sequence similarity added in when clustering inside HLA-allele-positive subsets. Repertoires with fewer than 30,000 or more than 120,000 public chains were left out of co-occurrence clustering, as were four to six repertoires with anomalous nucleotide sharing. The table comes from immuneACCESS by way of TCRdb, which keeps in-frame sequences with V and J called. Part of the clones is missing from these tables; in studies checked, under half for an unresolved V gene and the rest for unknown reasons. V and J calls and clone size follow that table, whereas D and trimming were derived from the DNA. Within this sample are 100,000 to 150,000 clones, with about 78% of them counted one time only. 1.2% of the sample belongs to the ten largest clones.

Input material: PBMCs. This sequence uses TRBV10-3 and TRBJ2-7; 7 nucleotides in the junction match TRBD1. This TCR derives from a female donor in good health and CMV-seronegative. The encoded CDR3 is CAISRQGPYEQYF. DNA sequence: TGTGCCATCAGTCGACAGGGCCCCTACGAGCAGTACTTC.